The rows below give T cell receptor beta chains drawn from one sample of a study of Graves' ophthalmopathy and Graves' hyperthyroidism. One entry per CDR3 protein results from TCRdb running MiXCR on the multiplex PCR reads. Of roughly 600,000 distinct CDR3 sequences listed, less than 45% are singletons. Source material: peripheral blood or thyroid tissue (not recorded which). The receptors derive from an adult man with Graves' hyperthyroidism. Both conserved end residues are part of each CDR3. The D gene is left open where the match is weak. Size tells how often a clone was seen (once, few, many) or the class of an expanded clone, and some rows leave it out.

j_call clone_size d_call v_call cdr3_aa cdr3_nt
TRBJ2-7 - - TRBV4-3 CASSQDPAGAWSYEQYF TGCGCCAGCAGCCAAGATCCAGCAGGGGCATGGTCCTACGAGCAGTACTTC
TRBJ1-2 - TRBD1 TRBV19 CARGWDRDGYTF TGTGCCAGGGGCTGGGACAGGGATGGCTACACCTTC
TRBJ2-5 many - TRBV7-9 CAVTPRVGETQYF TGTGCCGTAACCCCGAGGGTTGGAGAGACCCAGTACTTC
TRBJ1-5 few - TRBV7-2 CASSQVRQPQHF TGTGCCAGCAGCCAAGTGAGGCAGCCCCAGCATTTT
TRBJ2-1 - - TRBV29-1 CSGGPLDERFF TGCAGCGGTGGACCTTTGGATGAGCGGTTCTTC
TRBJ1-1 few - TRBV3-1 CASSQDPAPNTEAFF TGTGCCAGCAGCCAAGATCCGGCCCCCAACACTGAAGCTTTCTTT
TRBJ2-7 - TRBD2 TRBV20-1 CSARGGGLAGGVTYEQYF TGCAGTGCTAGAGGGGGTGGACTAGCGGGGGGTGTCACCTACGAGCAGTACTTC
TRBJ2-5 - - TRBV2 CASSIRLETQYF TGTGCCAGCAGCATCAGACTAGAGACCCAGTACTTC
TRBJ1-4 - TRBD1 TRBV30 CAWSVQGAVNEKLFF TGTGCCTGGAGTGTCCAGGGGGCAGTTAATGAAAAACTGTTTTTT
TRBJ2-7 - TRBD2 TRBV5-1 CASSCREGDSSYEQYF TGCGCCAGCAGCTGCCGGGAGGGAGATAGCTCCTACGAGCAGTACTTC
TRBJ2-7 - - TRBV20-1 CSLTQAGYEQYF TGCAGTTTAACCCAGGCGGGCTACGAGCAGTACTTC
TRBJ2-2 many - TRBV7-9 CASSNTGYTGELFF TGTGCCAGCAGCAACACAGGGTACACCGGGGAGCTGTTTTTT
TRBJ2-5 - - TRBV5-1 CASSLDPLGTQYF TGCGCCAGCAGCTTGGATCCACTGGGGACCCAGTACTTC
TRBJ2-7 many TRBD2 TRBV24-1 CATSEPSSSGRYEQYF TGTGCCACCAGTGAGCCGTCGAGTAGCGGGAGATACGAGCAGTACTTC
TRBJ1-5 - - TRBV6-1 CACSSQADQPQHF TGTGCCTGCAGTTCACAGGCTGATCAGCCCCAGCATTTT
TRBJ2-7 many TRBD1 TRBV6-5 CASSDRQGYEQYF TGTGCCAGCAGCGACCGACAGGGGTACGAGCAGTACTTC
TRBJ2-7 - - TRBV12-3/TRBV12-4 CASSLQDSYEQYF TGTGCCAGCAGTTTGCAGGACAGCTACGAGCAGTACTTC
TRBJ2-7 few TRBD2 TRBV27 CASSLSRLGLHGQYF TGTGCCAGCAGTTTGTCCAGACTGGGACTACATGGGCAGTACTTC
TRBJ2-7 few - TRBV28 CASSFQGQYFMGEQYF TGTGCCAGCAGTTTCCAGGGTCAATACTTCATGGGCGAGCAGTACTTC
TRBJ1-2 few TRBD1 TRBV20-1 CSARDGTGVDYGYTF TGCAGTGCTAGAGATGGGACAGGGGTGGATTATGGCTACACCTTC
TRBJ2-3 - - TRBV29-1 CSVWVAEFQSPDTQYF TGCAGCGTTTGGGTGGCGGAGTTTCAATCCCCAGATACGCAGTATTTT
TRBJ2-7 many TRBD1 TRBV7-8 CASSLERGQYYEQYF TGTGCCAGCAGCTTAGAGAGGGGGCAGTACTACGAGCAGTACTTC
TRBJ1-2 few - TRBV9 CASRAGGGYTF TGTGCCAGCCGGGCGGGAGGCGGCTACACCTTC
TRBJ2-7 many TRBD2 TRBV29-1 CSVEDRAGDPNYEQYF TGCAGCGTTGAAGATCGGGCGGGAGATCCTAACTACGAGCAGTACTTC
TRBJ2-7 - TRBD1 TRBV29-1 CSVGGTVVSYEQYF TGCAGCGTTGGGGGGACAGTCGTCTCCTACGAGCAGTACTTC
TRBJ1-5 many - TRBV19 CATQGDHQPQHF TGTGCGACCCAAGGCGACCATCAGCCCCAGCATTTT
TRBJ1-5 - - TRBV9 CASSGGLDSNQPQHF TGTGCCAGCAGTGGGGGGCTCGATAGCAATCAGCCCCAGCATTTT
TRBJ1-2 many - TRBV5-8 CASSLDWGSYGYTF TGTGCCAGCAGCTTGGACTGGGGGTCATATGGCTACACCTTC